Below, 31 T cell receptor beta chains from the same sample are listed, as sequenced in a study of human T cells and chemical hapten exposure. One entry per CDR3 protein, called by TCRdb with MiXCR from the RACE reads. Of roughly 260,000 distinct CDR3 sequences detected, approximately 8.6% appear once; the ten largest clones hold over 2%. The time point was: pre-sensitization, week 0. Specified treatment: therapeutic diphenylcyclopropenone sensitization with weekly scalp DPC. The sample here was whole blood, taken in connection with sensitization to the hapten diphenylcyclopropenone (DPC). The receptors were gathered from a woman between 35 and 50 years old with alopecia areata. Some clones in this sample may be carry-over from other donors' samples.

Regarding this clonotype: An end of the junction does not agree with germline; a read error may underlie this. The rearrangement links TRBV29-1 to TRBJ1-2, with D perhaps TRBD1 (5 bases). Germline lookup yields CDR1 SQVTM and CDR2 ANQGSEA. The length of the CDR3 is 11 residues. CDR3 DNA sequence: TGCAGCGCTGACATACCAGGGAAGTACGCCTTC. Protein: CSADIPGKYAF.

This clonotype was counted at least ten times. The V gene is TRBV10-3, the J gene TRBJ2-1; D possibly corresponds to TRBD2 (8 bases). From germline, CDR1 is ENHRY and CDR2 SYGVKD. V was clipped by 5 bases and J by 10 bases, with 18 bases between them. The CDR3 covers 14 residues. The CDR3 spells CAISISGLGGEQFF. CDR3 nucleotides: TGTGCCATCAGTATCTCGGGACTAGGGGGCGAGCAGTTCTTC.

This sequence joins TRBV6-6 and TRBJ1-1; D unclear. Between the trimmed V and J ends, which lost 3 bases and 1 base, there was a span of 9 bases. This CDR3 is 14 amino acids long. Germline V gene data show CDR1 as MNHNY and CDR2 as SVGAGI (reference sequence). CDR3: CASSYTVTNTEAFF. In DNA, the CDR3 is TGTGCCAGCAGTTATACAGTTACGAACACTGAAGCTTTCTTT.

The DNA for the CDR3 is TGTGCCAGCAGTCGAGGACAGCTCTACGAGCAGTACTTC. Its translation: CASSRGQLYEQYF. The chain links TRBV6-5 to TRBJ2-7; D is possibly TRBD1 (6 bases). V lost 5 bases, J lost 3 bases, and 11 bases lay in between. In germline, CDR1 is MNHEY, CDR2 SVGAGI. The CDR3 is 13 amino acids.

V gene TRBV20-1 combines with J gene TRBJ2-4; D assignment may be TRBD1 or TRBD2 (5 bases each). Germline CDR1 and CDR2: DFQATT and SNEGSKA (reference sequence). Deletions cut 7 bases from V and 2 bases from J, with 15 bases between. CDR3 length: 14 residues. The CDR3 sequence is CSVEGRVTKNIQYF. In DNA, the CDR3 is TGCAGTGTCGAGGGGCGGGTAACCAAAAACATTCAGTACTTC.

This clonotype was found a few times. J is TRBJ2-4 and V is TRBV18, with D possibly called TRBD1 or TRBD2 (5 bases each). The CDR3 loop spans 16 amino acids. Germline V gene lookup returns CDR1 KGHSH and CDR2 LQKENI. Trimming removed 1 base at V and 0 bases at J, with 10 bases between. CDR3 sequence (DNA): TGTGCCAGCTCACCACGGGGGAACCTAGCCAAAAACATTCAGTACTTC. It codes for CASSPRGNLAKNIQYF.

The V and J genes are TRBV28 and TRBJ2-5; 9 bases agree with TRBD1. CDR1 MDHEN and CDR2 SYDVKM come from the germline V gene. Trimming at V came to 5 bases and at J to 2 bases, leaving 9 bases not matched to a gene. This CDR3 is 16 amino acids long. The CDR3 region has the DNA TGTGCCAGCAGTCCAATGCATGGGACAGGGCAAGAGACCCAGTACTTC. It specifies CASSPMHGTGQETQYF.

This clonotype has more than one count but fewer than ten. This rearrangement joins TRBV10-3 to TRBJ1-4; the D is unclear. V was clipped by 4 bases and J by 0 bases, with 9 bases between them. This CDR3 spans 15 amino acids. The V gene's germline CDR1 is ENHRY and CDR2 SYGVKD. The CDR3 protein is CAISATSATNEKLFF. CDR3 sequence (DNA): TGTGCCATCAGTGCGACTAGTGCAACTAATGAAAAACTGTTTTTT.

The chain joins TRBV6-6 to TRBJ2-3, with TRBD2 matching over 9 bases. With 2 bases clipped from V and 2 bases from J, the junction kept 5 bases outside the gene matches. The length of the CDR3 is 16 residues. Germline loops: CDR1 MNHNY, CDR2 SVGAGI (reference sequence). The CDR3 here is CASSYGLAGTTDTQYF. CDR3 in DNA: TGTGCCAGCAGTTACGGGCTAGCGGGAACCACAGATACGCAGTATTTT.

J is TRBJ1-6 and V is TRBV6-2 or TRBV6-3; D gene ambiguous. The germline V gene has CDR1 MNHEY and CDR2 SVGEGT. The CDR3 covers 15 residues. Trimming took 5 bases from V and 7 from J, leaving 15 bases between them. The CDR3 DNA reads TGTGCCAGCAGTCTCGGGCAGGCTGGAAATTCACCCCTCCACTTT. Protein: CASSLGQAGNSPLHF.

This clonotype was seen a few times. The V call is TRBV9, the J call TRBJ1-6; D might be TRBD1 (6 bases). CDR1 and CDR2 (germline): SGDLS, YYNGEE. Trimming removed 2 bases at V and 8 bases at J, with 17 bases between. The CDR3 loop spans 16 amino acids. The CDR3: CASSVGQTGRDSPLHF. CDR3 coding DNA: TGTGCCAGCAGCGTTGGGCAGACAGGCCGAGATTCACCCCTCCACTTT.

This chain links TRBV28 with TRBJ2-3, with D perhaps being TRBD1 or TRBD2 (5 bases each). Germline-derived CDR1 and CDR2 are MDHEN and SYDVKM. CDR3 size: 14 residues. V shed 4 bases and J shed 4 bases, with 12 bases lying between them. The CDR3 spells CASSWGSIPDTQYF. In DNA form, the CDR3 reads TGTGCCAGCAGTTGGGGGAGTATCCCAGATACGCAGTATTTT.

The chain employs TRBV6-1 and TRBJ2-5, with 8 bases matching TRBD2. This CDR3 is 15 amino acids long. Trimming took 5 bases from V and 4 from J; bases not matched to a gene: 9. The germline V gene has CDR1 MNHNS and CDR2 SASEGT. The CDR3 DNA reads as TGTGCCAGCAGTCCGAGCGGGAGAAGCCGAGAGACCCAGTACTTC. Translated: CASSPSGRSRETQYF.

In DNA form, the CDR3 reads TGTGCCATCAGTGACCTGGGACAGGGCAATCAGCCCCAGCATTTT. Translating it yields CAISDLGQGNQPQHF. This chain joins TRBV10-3 and TRBJ1-5; 8 nucleotides align to TRBD1. The germline V gene encodes CDR1 ENHRY and CDR2 SYGVKD. The V gene end was trimmed by 3 bases and the J gene end by 2 bases; junction bases not matched to a gene: 3. This CDR3 is 15 amino acids long.

This clonotype has more than one count but fewer than ten. The gene calls are TRBV9 and TRBJ2-7; maybe TRBD1 (6 bases). V shed 3 bases and J shed 0 bases, with 16 bases lying between them. The CDR3 runs to 16 residues. Germline lookup yields CDR1 SGDLS and CDR2 YYNGEE. Written as DNA, the CDR3 is TGTGCCAGCAGCGCATTTGACAGGCCGAGCTCCTACGAGCAGTACTTC. Its protein product is CASSAFDRPSSYEQYF.

This chain connects TRBV20-1 to TRBJ1-2; tentative D call: TRBD1 (5 bases). Looked up from germline, CDR1 is DFQATT and CDR2 is SNEGSKA (reference sequence). Trimming stripped 5 bases from V and 4 bases from J, with 17 bases between. The CDR3 loop spans 14 amino acids. The CDR3 protein is CSAPRGSSSYGYTF. The CDR3 nucleotides are TGCAGTGCTCCGCGGGGGTCTTCTAGCTATGGCTACACCTTC.

The V gene is TRBV5-1, the J gene TRBJ2-4, with D hard to call. There are 11 residues in the CDR3. V lost 4 bases, J lost 5 bases, and 4 bases lay in between. Germline assignment: CDR1 SGHRS and CDR2 YFSETQ. The CDR3 reads CASSQENIQYF. CDR3 in DNA: TGCGCCAGCAGCCAGGAAAACATTCAGTACTTC. The entire variable domain, with the rest obtained from reference TRBV5-1 and TRBJ2-4, is as follows: KAGVTQTPRYLIKTRGQQVTLSCSPISGHRSVSWYQQTPGQGLQFLFEYFSETQRNKGNFPGRFSGRQFSNSRSEMNVSTLELGDSALYLCASSQENIQYFGAGTRLSVL.

This clonotype showed up just a few times. The gene calls are TRBV20-1 and TRBJ2-3; D may be TRBD2 (5 bases). The germline CDR1 and CDR2 sequences are DFQATT and SNEGSKA (reference sequence). The V gene lost 0 bases and the J gene lost 1 base, with 11 bases spanning the gap. The CDR3 runs 15 residues. The CDR3 loop is CSARDNTRGTDTQYF. The DNA of the CDR3 is TGCAGTGCTAGAGATAATACTAGGGGCACAGATACGCAGTATTTT.

This clonotype has at least ten counts. The chain couples TRBV6-2 or TRBV6-3 to TRBJ2-7, with 10 bases aligning to TRBD1. The V segment lost 2 bases and the J segment 4 bases; nucleotides outside the gene matches: 8. The CDR3 is 16 residues long. The V gene's germline CDR1 is MNHEY and CDR2 SVGEGT. The CDR3 loop is CASSYGGTGDPYEQYF. CDR3 coding DNA: TGTGCCAGCAGTTACGGCGGGACAGGGGACCCGTACGAGCAGTACTTC.

The sample holds many counts of this clonotype. The rearrangement links TRBV7-2 to TRBJ2-5; D gene uncertain. This CDR3 has 13 residues. V lost 2 bases to trimming and J lost 5 bases, with 9 bases between them. Germline V CDR1 and CDR2: SGHTA, FQGNSA. The CDR3 here is CASSLNDGETQYF. The CDR3 DNA reads as TGTGCCAGCAGCTTAAACGATGGGGAGACCCAGTACTTC.

The chain uses TRBV20-1 and TRBJ2-1; 14 bases are a match to TRBD2. This CDR3 is built from 17 residues. In germline, CDR1 is DFQATT, CDR2 SNEGSKA (reference sequence). Unmatched junction bases numbered 13, after V lost 6 bases and J lost 6 bases. The CDR3 bases are TGCAGTGCCGCCCCGGGACTAGCGGGAGTAGGTTCCAATGAGCAGTTCTTC. Translating gives CSAAPGLAGVGSNEQFF.

With regard to this clonotype: This CDR3 fails to terminate in the conserved phenylalanine or tryptophan, so it likely reflects a read error. The V gene is TRBV5-4, the J gene TRBJ2-5; D may be TRBD1 or TRBD2 (5 bases each). Trimming stripped 4 bases from V and 3 bases from J, with 13 bases between. The CDR3 sequence is 14 residues long. CDR1 SGHNT and CDR2 YYREEE come from the germline V gene (reference sequence). The CDR3 DNA follows: TGTGCCAGCAGCCCGTGGGACGAGAAAGAGACCCAGTACTCC. Its protein is CASSPWDEKETQYS.

This clonotype was picked up a small number of times. The chain joins TRBV12-3 or TRBV12-4 to TRBJ2-3, with D perhaps matching TRBD1 or TRBD2 (6 bases each). Trimming took 5 bases from V and 1 from J, leaving 10 bases between them. The CDR3 runs to 14 residues. The CDR3 DNA reads as TGTGCCAGCAGTACCGGGGGCGGCACAGATACGCAGTATTTT. Amino acid sequence: CASSTGGGTDTQYF.

The chain has TRBV28 and TRBJ2-7; TRBD2 might be the D (5 bases). The germline V and J ends were trimmed by 1 base and 1 base, with 11 bases remaining between them. Per the germline V gene, CDR1 is MDHEN and CDR2 is SYDVKM. This CDR3 is built from 15 residues. Written as DNA, the CDR3 is TGTGCCAGCAGTTTATCTCCAGCGGAATCCTACGAGCAGTACTTC. Its protein is CASSLSPAESYEQYF.

This clonotype was counted once. A read error is possible here, since a much larger clone lies one base away. In DNA form, the CDR3 reads TGTGCCAGCAGTTTAATAGGGACCCTCTACGAGCAGTACTTC. Protein product: CASSLIGTLYEQYF. The V call is TRBV12-3 or TRBV12-4, the J call TRBJ2-7; TRBD1 or TRBD2 may be the D gene (5 bases each). V gave up 2 bases and J gave up 3 bases, with 11 bases separating them. CDR3 length: 14 residues.

This clonotype has only a few counts. V gene TRBV3-1 combines with J gene TRBJ1-5, with a tentative D call TRBD1 (5 bases). The V end was cut by 1 base, the J end by 1 base, with 8 bases between. CDR1 is LGHDT and CDR2 is YNNKEL in the germline V gene (reference sequence). There are 15 residues in the CDR3. The CDR3 reads CASSQGTMSNQPQHF. DNA of the CDR3: TGTGCCAGCAGCCAAGGGACAATGAGCAATCAGCCCCAGCATTTT.

This clonotype turned up a few times. This sequence joins TRBV6-5 and TRBJ2-6; perhaps TRBD1 as D (6 bases). Germline-derived CDR1 and CDR2 are MNHEY and SVGAGI. The V and J ends lost 2 bases and 1 base respectively, with 6 bases between them. This CDR3 has 15 residues. The CDR3 bases are TGTGCCAGCAGTTACGACAGGTCTGGGGCCAACGTCCTGACTTTC. Residues: CASSYDRSGANVLTF.

This clonotype was counted only a few times. V gene TRBV28 combines with J gene TRBJ2-1; TRBD2 matches at 10 bases. J lost 7 bases, V lost 5 bases, and 14 bases had no gene match. This CDR3 is built from 17 residues. CDR1 is MDHEN, CDR2 SYDVKM, per germline. This chain's CDR3 is CASSPLPSSGRFNEQFF. The CDR3 region has the DNA TGTGCCAGCAGTCCTCTACCATCTAGCGGGAGATTTAATGAGCAGTTCTTC.

The chain recombines TRBV20-1 with TRBJ2-7; TRBD2 agrees at 14 bases. CDR3 size: 20 residues. Per germline, CDR1 DFQATT and CDR2 SNEGSKA (reference sequence). With V trimmed by 6 bases and J by 4 bases, 23 bases remained unmatched. CDR3 coding DNA: TGCAGTGCCCAGCCGCCGGGACTAGCGGGAGAGAGGGGACTTGTTTACGAGCAGTACTTC. It encodes CSAQPPGLAGERGLVYEQYF.

The chain is built from TRBV6-2 or TRBV6-3 and TRBJ1-2; the match to TRBD1 covers 7 bases. The CDR3 has 14 amino acids. The V gene's germline CDR1 is MNHEY and CDR2 SVGEGT. After removal of 0 bases from V and 6 bases from J, the junction contained 4 bases not matched to a gene. CDR3 residues: CASSYSIQGDGYTF. CDR3 DNA sequence: TGTGCCAGCAGTTACTCGATCCAGGGGGATGGCTACACCTTC.

This clonotype came up many times. The chain is built from TRBV10-3 and TRBJ2-3; 9 nucleotides align to TRBD2. The CDR3 loop spans 15 amino acids. V trimming: 3 bases; J trimming: 8 bases; junction bases outside the gene matches: 9. Germline V gene data show CDR1 as ENHRY and CDR2 as SYGVKD. CDR3 nucleotides: TGTGCCATCAGTGAAGGCGGGAGGGCCGCGTTTACGCAGTATTTT. Amino acids: CAISEGGRAAFTQYF.